This TCR beta chain stems from a study of blood T cells in healthy people across ages. PCR was performed a second time for about 7 to 11 cycles using a sample-barcoded 5' primer and a J-beta primer mix. TCRdb called the 5' RACE reads again in MiXCR, with one record for every CDR3 protein. This sample has about 680,000 distinct CDR3 sequences; 45% to 50% occur once, and the top ten carry roughly 31%. This clonotype was seen a handful of times. Researchers report isolating at least 7 million PBMCs per sample. Sequenced input: blood. The TCR was taken from a woman aged 55-69 years in good health.

The CDR3 loop reads CASRDYSYEQYF. The DNA of the CDR3 is TGTGCCAGCAGGGACTACTCCTACGAGCAGTACTTC. V gene TRBV2 combines with J gene TRBJ2-7, with D possibly matching TRBD2 (6 bases). CDR1 and CDR2 (germline): SNHLY, FYNNEI. V gave up 6 bases and J gave up 0 bases, with 6 bases separating them. There are 12 residues in the CDR3. The entire variable domain, with the rest obtained from reference TRBV2 and TRBJ2-7, is as follows: EPEVTQTPSHQVTQMGQEVILRCVPISNHLYFYWYRQILGQKVEFLVSFYNNEISEKSEIFDDQFSVERPDGSNFTLKIRSTKLEDSAMYFCASRDYSYEQYFGPGTRLTVT.